The 6 T cell receptor beta chains given below trace back to one sample, sequenced in a study of blood T cell repertoires in COVID-19. The method was immunoSEQ multiplex PCR; TCRdb's version includes in-frame clones alone and lacks a portion of them. The sample consists of some 370,000 clones, over 80% of them appearing once. The material sequenced was PBMCs or T cells enriched from blood (not recorded which). The receptors shown here come from a woman in her fifties or sixties who had recovered from COVID-19.

V gene TRBV3-1 (or the pseudogene TRBV3-2) combines with J gene TRBJ2-7; possible D gene TRBD2, 6 bases. Trimming cost V 2 bases and J 3 bases, with 11 bases left between them. This CDR3 comprises 14 residues. Germline V CDR1 and CDR2: LGHDT, YNNKEL (reference sequence). DNA for the CDR3: TGTGCCAGCAGCCAACGGCTAGCGAACTACGAGCAGTACTTC. Its translation: CASSQRLANYEQYF.

The chain recombines TRBV7-3 with TRBJ2-1, with D tentatively TRBD1 (5 bases). The CDR3 sequence is 20 residues long. CDR1 is SGHTA, CDR2 FQGTGA, per germline. V lost 2 bases to trimming and J lost 6 bases, with 29 bases between them. The chain's CDR3 is CASSLSGFLGVRRGSNEQFF. CDR3 nucleotide sequence: TGTGCCAGCAGCTTATCTGGCTTTTTGGGTGTTCGAAGGGGAAGCAATGAGCAGTTCTTC.

The rearrangement uses TRBV5-4 and TRBJ2-3; 8 nucleotides agree with TRBD1. The junction had 13 bases not matched to a gene; V was cut back by 6 bases and J by 7 bases. CDR1 is SGHNT and CDR2 is YYREEE in the germline V gene (reference sequence). This CDR3 has 15 residues. This CDR3 is CASNLPGRGPNTQYF. CDR3 nucleotides: TGTGCCAGCAACCTCCCGGGCAGGGGGCCTAATACGCAGTATTTT.

The gene calls are TRBV13 and TRBJ1-2; TRBD1 aligns across 8 bases. Germline V gene sequence: CDR1 PRHDT, CDR2 FYEKMQ (reference sequence). This CDR3 comprises 14 residues. Germline trimming cut 6 bases from V and 3 bases from J; bases unmatched to any gene: 6. The CDR3 region has the DNA TGTGCCAGCAGACTAACAGGGGGAGACTATGGCTACACCTTC. It yields the protein CASRLTGGDYGYTF.

The chain uses TRBV15 and TRBJ2-2; D not resolved. Germline CDR1 is LNHNV and CDR2 is YYDKDF (reference sequence). Trimming cost V 1 base and J 1 base, with 7 bases left between them. The CDR3 totals 15 residues. The chain's CDR3 is CATSRGSLNTGELFF. The CDR3 DNA reads as TGTGCCACCAGCAGAGGTAGCCTGAACACCGGGGAGCTGTTTTTT.

This chain uses TRBV5-6 with TRBJ1-2; no clear D. CDR3 size: 12 residues. Trimming left V 0 bases short and J 8 bases short, with 8 bases between. Germline V CDR1 and CDR2: SGHDT, YYEEEE. The CDR3 sequence: CASSLGGGGYTF. The CDR3 DNA follows: TGTGCCAGCAGCTTGGGCGGCGGGGGCTACACCTTC.